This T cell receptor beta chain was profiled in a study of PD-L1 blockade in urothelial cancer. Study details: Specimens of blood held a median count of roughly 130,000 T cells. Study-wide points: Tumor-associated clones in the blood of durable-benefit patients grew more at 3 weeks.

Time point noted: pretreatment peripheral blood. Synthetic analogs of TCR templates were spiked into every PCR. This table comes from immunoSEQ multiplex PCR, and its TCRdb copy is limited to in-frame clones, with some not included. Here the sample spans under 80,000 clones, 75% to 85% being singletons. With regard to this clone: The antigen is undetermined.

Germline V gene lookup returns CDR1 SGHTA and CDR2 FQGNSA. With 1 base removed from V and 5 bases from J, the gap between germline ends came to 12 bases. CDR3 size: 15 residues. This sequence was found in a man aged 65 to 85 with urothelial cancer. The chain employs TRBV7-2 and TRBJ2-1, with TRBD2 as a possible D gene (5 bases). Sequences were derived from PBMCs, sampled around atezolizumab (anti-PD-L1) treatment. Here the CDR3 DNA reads TGTGCCAGCAGCTTAGTTGGTAGCGCAAACAATGAGCAGTTCTTC. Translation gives CASSLVGSANNEQFF.